The 10 T cell receptor beta chains below were found in one sample sequenced in a study of type 1 regulatory T cells. TCRdb processed the reads anew with MiXCR; each CDR3 protein has one entry. This sample has several thousand distinct CDR3 sequences, with around 35% found just once. Their specific antigens are unknown. General study findings and limits: Tr1 cells had a more restricted TCR repertoire than non-Tr1 cells.

The sequenced sample was cultured type 1 regulatory T (Tr1) cells, either the whole culture or a sorted fraction (not recorded which). Source of these receptors: a human donor in good health.

To note about this clonotype: A read error may explain this, as a much larger clone is one base away. The rearrangement joins TRBV7-2 to TRBJ1-6, with 9 nucleotides matching TRBD1. This CDR3 region has 14 residues. CDR1 is SGHTA and CDR2 is FQGNSA in the germline V gene. V was clipped by 2 bases and J by 10 bases; unmatched bases: 3. The CDR3 loop reads CASSLLTGGSPLHF. Here the CDR3 DNA reads TGTGCCAGCAGCTTACTGACAGGGGGATCACCCCTCCACTTT. Filled out from reference TRBV7-2 and TRBJ1-6, the complete variable domain reads GAGVSQSPSNKVTEKGKDVELRCDPISGHTALYWYRQSLGQGLEFLIYFQGNSAPDKSGLPSDRFSAERTGGSVSTLTIQRTQQEDSAVYLCASSLLTGGSPLHFGNGTRLTVT.

In this sample, this clonotype is medium-sized. The chain employs TRBV9 and TRBJ2-7, with D maybe TRBD2 (6 bases). Trimming shortened V by 0 bases and J by 3 bases, and 13 bases separated the two germline ends. This CDR3 has 15 amino acids. Germline CDR1 reads SGDLS; CDR2 reads YYNGEE. The CDR3 DNA reads as TGTGCCAGCAGCGTAGAGGCCTGGGGGGACTACGAGCAGTACTTC. Amino acids: CASSVEAWGDYEQYF.

This clonotype was seen a few times. The chain recombines TRBV12-3 or TRBV12-4 with TRBJ2-5, with D unclear. CDR3 size: 15 residues. Between the trimmed V and J ends, which lost 8 bases and 5 bases, there was a span of 21 bases. Here the CDR3 DNA reads TGTGCCAGCTCTTCGGGCCCACCCCCCAAGGAGACCCAGTACTTC. Encoded protein: CASSSGPPPKETQYF.

The chain carries TRBV28 and TRBJ2-3, with TRBD2 identical over 8 bases. This CDR3 is built from 15 residues. The junction had 5 bases not matched to a gene; V was cut back by 3 bases and J by 3 bases. Germline V lookup: CDR1 MDHEN, CDR2 SYDVKM. CDR3 sequence reads: CASSFPGLATDTQYF. DNA of the CDR3: TGTGCCAGCAGTTTCCCCGGACTAGCTACAGATACGCAGTATTTT.

The V gene is TRBV5-1, the J gene TRBJ2-3; a weak D match, TRBD1 (6 bases). Germline V gene lookup returns CDR1 SGHRS and CDR2 YFSETQ. The CDR3 loop spans 15 amino acids. V lost 1 base and J 3 bases, leaving 12 bases between the germline ends. The DNA of the CDR3 is TGCGCCAGCAGCTTGAGGGGGATGGGTACAGATACGCAGTATTTT. The encoded protein is CASSLRGMGTDTQYF.

The chain employs TRBV29-1 and TRBJ2-6; no firm D call. The CDR3 covers 13 residues. V was shortened by 3 bases and J by 4 bases, with 7 bases between the two germline ends. Germline values: CDR1 SQVTM, CDR2 ANQGSEA. The CDR3 DNA reads TGCAGCGTTGAGGGCGCAGGGGCCAACGTCCTGACTTTC. Translating gives CSVEGAGANVLTF.

The rearrangement joins TRBV6-2 or TRBV6-3 to TRBJ2-7; D is uncertain. The CDR3 sequence is 15 residues long. CDR1 MNHEY and CDR2 SVGEGT come from the germline V gene. The V end lost 7 bases, the J end lost 0 bases, and 16 bases lay between the germline ends. The CDR3 sequence: CASTRRTTISYEQYF. The CDR3 DNA follows: TGTGCCAGCACCAGAAGGACCACTATCTCCTACGAGCAGTACTTC.

By share, this clonotype ranks as medium-sized. This chain joins TRBV20-1 and TRBJ2-1; TRBD2 might be the D (5 bases). Germline CDR1 DFQATT, CDR2 SNEGSKA (reference sequence). This CDR3 contains 17 residues. Deletions cut 0 bases from V and 5 bases from J, with 20 bases between. CDR3 sequence: CSARDPSGLRIDNEQFF. The CDR3 region has the DNA TGCAGTGCTAGAGATCCCAGCGGCCTTCGAATCGACAATGAGCAGTTCTTC.

The table lists this clonotype with a few counts. The chain links TRBV6-6 to TRBJ2-1; 7 positions agree with TRBD1. The CDR3 loop spans 15 amino acids. V lost 6 bases and J lost 0; bases outside the gene matches: 5. Germline values: CDR1 MNHNY, CDR2 SVGAGI (reference sequence). CDR3 nucleotide sequence: TGTGCCAGCAGCCCAAGGACAGGCTCCTACAATGAGCAGTTCTTC. Translating gives CASSPRTGSYNEQFF.

The gene calls are TRBV19 and TRBJ2-4; 7 bases agree with TRBD1. The junction had 6 bases not matched to a gene; V was cut back by 1 base and J by 6 bases. The germline CDR1 and CDR2 sequences are LNHDA and SQIVND (reference sequence). This CDR3 has 15 residues. In DNA, the CDR3 is TGTGCCAGTAGTATAGTAACAGGGGCGGGAAACATTCAGTACTTC. It is translated as CASSIVTGAGNIQYF.